This TCR beta chain is drawn from a study of blood T cell repertoires in COVID-19. Study overall: Sites in the United States, Italy and Spain provided acute and convalescent COVID-19 samples. PBMCs, B-cell-depleted T cells, or T cells were the source of the cDNA or gDNA that made up the material.

V lost 3 bases and J lost 9; bases outside the gene matches: 6. Germline lookup yields CDR1 LGHDT and CDR2 YNNKEL (reference sequence). The CDR3 is 15 amino acids. How the authors handled the data: For nucleated cells, counts were estimated from reference gene primer amplification. The protocol was immunoSEQ multiplex PCR, while the TCRdb copy is restricted to in-frame clones and leaves out a portion. Clone size and the V and J calls come from that table; the DNA yielded D and trimming. The data show fewer than 65,000 clones, 87% seen once. The receptor was isolated from a human donor with acute or convalescent COVID-19. The donor label of this sample is uncertain. Sequencing was done on a sample of peripheral blood. The V gene is TRBV3-1 (or the pseudogene TRBV3-2), the J gene TRBJ1-5, with 12 bases fitting TRBD1. DNA for the CDR3: TGTGCCAGCAGCCATGCGGGACAGGGGGCCGGGCCCCAGCATTTT. It yields the protein CASSHAGQGAGPQHF.